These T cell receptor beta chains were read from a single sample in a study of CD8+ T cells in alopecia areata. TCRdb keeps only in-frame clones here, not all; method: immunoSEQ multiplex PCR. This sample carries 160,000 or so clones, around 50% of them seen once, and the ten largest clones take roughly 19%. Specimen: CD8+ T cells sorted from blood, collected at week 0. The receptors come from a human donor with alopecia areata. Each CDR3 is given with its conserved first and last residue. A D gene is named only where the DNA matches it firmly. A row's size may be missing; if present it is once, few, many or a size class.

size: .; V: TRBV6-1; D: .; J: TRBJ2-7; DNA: TGTGCCAGCAGTGTATCTTCCTACGAGCAGTACTTC; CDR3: CASSVSSYEQYF
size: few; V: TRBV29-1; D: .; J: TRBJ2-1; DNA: TGCAGCGTTGAAGATGGGAACCTCCGGGCCTACAATGAGCAGTTCTTC; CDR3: CSVEDGNLRAYNEQFF
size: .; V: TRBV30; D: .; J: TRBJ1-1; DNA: TGTGCCTGGAGTGTCCGGGGGGACACTGAAGCTTTCTTT; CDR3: CAWSVRGDTEAFF
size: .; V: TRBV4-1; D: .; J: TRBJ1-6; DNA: TGCGCCAGCAGCCAAGACAGCATTTCACCCCTCCACTTT; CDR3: CASSQDSISPLHF
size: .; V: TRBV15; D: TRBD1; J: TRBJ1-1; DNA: TGTGCCACCACCCCGACAGGGGACCGCACTGAAGCTTTCTTT; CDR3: CATTPTGDRTEAFF
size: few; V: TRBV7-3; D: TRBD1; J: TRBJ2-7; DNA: TGTGCCAGCAGCTCCGGACAGGGGGCTTACGAGCAGTACTTC; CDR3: CASSSGQGAYEQYF
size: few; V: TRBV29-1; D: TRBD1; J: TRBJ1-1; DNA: TGCAGCGTTTACGCCGGGACAGGTGAAGCTTTCTTT; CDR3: CSVYAGTGEAFF
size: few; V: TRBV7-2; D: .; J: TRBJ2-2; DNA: TGTGCCAGCAGCCCAGGGACGGCGAACACCGGGGAGCTGTTTTTT; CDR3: CASSPGTANTGELFF
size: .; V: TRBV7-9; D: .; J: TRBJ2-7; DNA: TGTGCCAGCAGCCGGGGGAACGAGCAGTACTTC; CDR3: CASSRGNEQYF
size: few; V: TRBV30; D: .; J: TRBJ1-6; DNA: TGTGCCTGGACCGCCGGGTTCAAGAATTCACCCCTCCACTTT; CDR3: CAWTAGFKNSPLHF
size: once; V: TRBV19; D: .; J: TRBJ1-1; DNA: TGTGCCAGTACATTATCCCAGAACACTGAAGCTTTCTTT; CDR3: CASTLSQNTEAFF
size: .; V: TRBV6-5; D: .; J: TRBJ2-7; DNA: TGTGCCAGCAGTTACGCAGAATCCTACGAGCAGTACTTC; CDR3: CASSYAESYEQYF
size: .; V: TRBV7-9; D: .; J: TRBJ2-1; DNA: TGTGCCAGCAGCCCCTGGGGAGTATACAATGAGCAGTTCTTC; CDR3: CASSPWGVYNEQFF
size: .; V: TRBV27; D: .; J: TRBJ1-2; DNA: TGTGCCAGTCGAGGACAGCCTCTTTCGAGCGGCTACACCTTC; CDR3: CASRGQPLSSGYTF
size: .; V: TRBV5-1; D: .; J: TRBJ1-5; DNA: TGCGCCAGCAGCTTGGACGGAAATCAGCCCCAGCATTTT; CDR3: CASSLDGNQPQHF
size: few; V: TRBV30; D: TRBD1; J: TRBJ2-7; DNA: TGTGCCTCCGAGACAGGGGCTTCCTACGAGCAGTACTTC; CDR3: CASETGASYEQYF
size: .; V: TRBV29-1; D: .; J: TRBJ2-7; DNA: TGCAGCGTTGAAACGCCGACCTACGAGCAGTACTTC; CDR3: CSVETPTYEQYF
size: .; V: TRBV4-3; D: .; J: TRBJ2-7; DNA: TGCGCCAGCAGCCAAGAAATCACCACCTACGAGCAGTACTTC; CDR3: CASSQEITTYEQYF
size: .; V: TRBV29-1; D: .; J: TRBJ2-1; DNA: TGCAGCGTTGACGCTACTAGCACCCGATACAATGAGCAGTTCTTC; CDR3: CSVDATSTRYNEQFF
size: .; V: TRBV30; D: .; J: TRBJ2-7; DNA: TGTGCCTGGAGTGATGGGGTCTCATACGAGCAGTACTTC; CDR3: CAWSDGVSYEQYF
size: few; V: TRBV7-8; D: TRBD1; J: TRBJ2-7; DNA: TGTGCCAGCAGCCGAGGACAGGGAGAAGCGGGCGAGCAGTACTTC; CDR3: CASSRGQGEAGEQYF
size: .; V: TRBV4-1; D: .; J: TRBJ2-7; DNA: TGCGCCAGCAGCCAGGCCCGACAGGACTTCTACGAGCAGTACTTC; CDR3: CASSQARQDFYEQYF
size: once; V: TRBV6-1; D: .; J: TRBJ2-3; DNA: TGTGCCAGCAGTGAACACGGTAGCGGCTACACAGATACGCAGTATTTT; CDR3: CASSEHGSGYTDTQYF